This T cell receptor (beta chain) was sequenced for a study of cytomegalovirus exposure and HLA in healthy donors. General study points: Among CMV-associated TCR beta chains, most appeared HLA-restricted in a later analysis. Using the classifier, cytomegalovirus status was reportedly diagnosed with high specificity and sensitivity. Clonal expansion was found to be greater in HLA-associated TCR beta chains than in equally common others in a later analysis.

Of note for this clone: The antigen remains unidentified.

Donors were ostensibly healthy at sampling, although undocumented immune exposures were probable. The primer mix had 60 Vbeta and 13 Jbeta primers. Sequencing was performed with immunoSEQ multiplex PCR; in TCRdb, only in-frame clones are kept and a portion is missing. This table has 150,000 to 200,000 clones, about 78% appearing once. J was trimmed by 1 base and V by 1 base; bases with no gene match: 2. This CDR3 contains 16 residues. In germline, CDR1 is LGHNA, CDR2 YSLEER. This receptor was identified in a man aged 55 to 69 in good health and CMV-seronegative. J is TRBJ2-5 and V is TRBV4-3; TRBD2 matches at 11 bases. The sample was PBMCs. CDR3 protein: CASSQATSGTQETQYF. The DNA of the CDR3 is TGCGCCAGCAGCCAAGCGACTAGCGGGACCCAAGAGACCCAGTACTTC.